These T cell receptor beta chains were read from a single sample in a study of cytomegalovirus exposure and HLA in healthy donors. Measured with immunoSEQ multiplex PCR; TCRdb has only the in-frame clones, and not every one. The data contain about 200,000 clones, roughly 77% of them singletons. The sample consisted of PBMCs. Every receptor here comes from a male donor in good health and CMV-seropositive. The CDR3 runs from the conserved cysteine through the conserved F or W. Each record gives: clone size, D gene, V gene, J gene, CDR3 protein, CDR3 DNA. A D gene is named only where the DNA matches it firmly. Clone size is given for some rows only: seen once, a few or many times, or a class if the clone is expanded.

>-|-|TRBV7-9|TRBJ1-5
CASSLQGNQPQHF
TGTGCCAGCAGCTTACAGGGGAATCAGCCCCAGCATTTT
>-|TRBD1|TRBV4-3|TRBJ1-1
CASSQDLGQGVFRTEAFF
TGCGCCAGCAGCCAAGATCTGGGACAGGGGGTTTTTCGCACTGAAGCTTTCTTT
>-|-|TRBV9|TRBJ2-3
CASSSRASGSTDTQYF
TGTGCCAGCAGCTCCCGCGCCAGCGGGAGCACAGATACGCAGTATTTT
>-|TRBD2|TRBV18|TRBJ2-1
CASSQMTSHNEQFF
TGTGCCAGCTCACAAATGACTAGCCACAATGAGCAGTTCTTC
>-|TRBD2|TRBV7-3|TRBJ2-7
CASSLQPSGSYEQYF
TGTGCCAGCAGCTTACAGCCTAGCGGGAGCTACGAGCAGTACTTC
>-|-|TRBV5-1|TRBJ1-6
CASSREGGEDSPLHF
TGCGCCAGCAGCCGGGAGGGAGGGGAGGATTCACCCCTCCACTTT
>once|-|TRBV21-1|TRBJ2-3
CASSKESASGGPRTDTQYF
TGTGCCAGCAGCAAAGAGTCGGCTAGCGGGGGGCCCCGCACAGATACGCAGTATTTT
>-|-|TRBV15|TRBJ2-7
CATSRDAGGGHEQYF
TGTGCCACCAGCAGAGATGCTGGAGGGGGCCACGAGCAGTACTTC
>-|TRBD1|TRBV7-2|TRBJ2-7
CASSGGQLGLYEQYF
TGTGCCAGCAGCGGGGGACAGTTGGGCCTCTACGAGCAGTACTTC
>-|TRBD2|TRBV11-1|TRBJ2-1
CASSHSGRALYNEQFF
TGTGCCAGCAGCCATAGCGGGAGGGCCTTATACAATGAGCAGTTCTTC
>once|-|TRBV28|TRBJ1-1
CASSSGTIANTEAFF
TGTGCCAGCAGTTCGGGTACCATTGCGAACACTGAAGCTTTCTTT
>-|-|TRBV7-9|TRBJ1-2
CASSLAPILGYTF
TGTGCCAGCAGCTTAGCGCCAATCCTAGGCTACACCTTC
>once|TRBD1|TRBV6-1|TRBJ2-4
CASSDPGGAKNIQYF
TGTGCCAGCAGTGATCCAGGGGGTGCCAAAAACATTCAGTACTTC
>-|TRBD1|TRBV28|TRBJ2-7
CASQPGQGYEQYF
TGTGCCAGCCAACCGGGACAGGGCTACGAGCAGTACTTC
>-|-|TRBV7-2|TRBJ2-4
CASSLDTYLAKNIQYF
TGTGCCAGCAGCCTCGACACTTACCTAGCCAAAAACATTCAGTACTTC
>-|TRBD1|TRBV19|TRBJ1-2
CASQTGTGFYGYTF
TGTGCCAGCCAGACCGGGACAGGTTTTTATGGCTACACCTTC
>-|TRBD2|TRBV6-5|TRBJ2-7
CASSYETSGTYEQYF
TGTGCCAGCAGTTACGAGACTAGCGGTACCTACGAGCAGTACTTC
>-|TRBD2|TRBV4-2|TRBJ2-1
CASSLRLAGGSYNEQFF
TGTGCCAGCAGCCTGCGACTAGCGGGGGGGTCCTACAATGAGCAGTTCTTC
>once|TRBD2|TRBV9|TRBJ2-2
CASSVRGGDTGELFF
TGTGCCAGCAGCGTACGGGGGGGGGACACCGGGGAGCTGTTTTTT
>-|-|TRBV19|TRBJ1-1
CASSIPPTEAFF
TGTGCCAGTAGTATACCTCCGACTGAAGCTTTCTTT
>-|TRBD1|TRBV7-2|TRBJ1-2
CASSPDPGQGYGYTF
TGTGCCAGCAGCCCCGACCCGGGACAGGGCTATGGCTACACCTTC
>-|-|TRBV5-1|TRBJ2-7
CASSLGALSSYEQYF
TGCGCCAGCAGCTTAGGGGCACTGAGCTCCTACGAGCAGTACTTC
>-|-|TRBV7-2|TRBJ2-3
CASSFGGMADTQYF
TGTGCCAGCAGCTTTGGGGGGATGGCAGATACGCAGTATTTT
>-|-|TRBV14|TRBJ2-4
CASSLRYPNIQYF
TGTGCCAGCAGCCTCAGGTACCCAAACATTCAGTACTTC
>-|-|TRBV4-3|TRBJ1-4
CASSTHPAANEKLFF
TGCGCCAGCAGCACACACCCCGCGGCTAATGAAAAACTGTTTTTT
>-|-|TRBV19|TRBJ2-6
CASRGRGPGANVLTF
TGTGCCAGTAGGGGTCGAGGGCCCGGGGCCAACGTCCTGACTTTC
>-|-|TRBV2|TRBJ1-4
CASSPSTGSWEKLFF
TGTGCCAGCAGTCCTAGCACGGGGTCTTGGGAAAAACTGTTTTTT
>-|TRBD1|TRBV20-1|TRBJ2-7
CSVDRAYEQYF
TGCAGTGTGGACAGGGCCTACGAGCAGTACTTC
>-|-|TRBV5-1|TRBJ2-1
CASSLVQGSYNEQFF
TGCGCCAGCAGCTTGGTGCAGGGGTCCTACAATGAGCAGTTCTTC
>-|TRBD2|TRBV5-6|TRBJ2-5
CASSPGLRVQETQYF
TGTGCCAGCAGTCCGGGACTAAGAGTCCAAGAGACCCAGTACTTC
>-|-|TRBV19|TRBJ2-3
CASSIAREPTDTQYF
TGTGCCAGTAGTATAGCCCGGGAACCCACAGATACGCAGTATTTT
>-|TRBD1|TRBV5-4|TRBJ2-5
CASSALDRGTQETQYF
TGTGCCAGCAGCGCTCTGGACAGGGGTACCCAAGAGACCCAGTACTTC
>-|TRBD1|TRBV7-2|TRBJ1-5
CASSIQGNSNQPQHF
TGTGCCAGCAGCATACAGGGGAATAGCAATCAGCCCCAGCATTTT
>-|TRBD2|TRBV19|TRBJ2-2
CASSRRGLAGGVDGELFF
TGTGCCAGTAGCCGGAGGGGACTAGCGGGAGGTGTCGACGGGGAGCTGTTTTTT
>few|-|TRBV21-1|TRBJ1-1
CASTGEAFF
TGTGCCAGCACCGGTGAAGCTTTCTTT
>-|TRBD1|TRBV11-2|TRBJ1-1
CASSLRGPNTEAFF
TGTGCCAGCAGCTTAAGGGGGCCGAACACTGAAGCTTTCTTT
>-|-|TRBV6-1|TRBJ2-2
CASSVLGNTGELFF
TGTGCCAGCAGTGTTCTAGGGAACACCGGGGAGCTGTTTTTT
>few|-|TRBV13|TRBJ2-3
CASSLKSGSTDTQYF
TGTGCCAGCAGCTTGAAGAGCGGATCGACAGATACGCAGTATTTT
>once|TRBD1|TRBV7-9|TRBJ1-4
CSSSGRQGPREKLFF
TGTTCCAGCAGCGGCAGACAGGGGCCGCGGGAAAAACTGTTTTTT
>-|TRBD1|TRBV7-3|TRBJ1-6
CASSLRTGANSPLHF
TGTGCCAGCAGCTTAAGGACAGGGGCAAATTCACCCCTCCACTTT
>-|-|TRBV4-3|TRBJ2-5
CASSQDLSRVETQYF
TGCGCCAGCAGCCAAGATCTATCCCGGGTGGAGACCCAGTACTTC
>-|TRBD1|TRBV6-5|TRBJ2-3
CASSSPGQGKDTQYF
TGTGCCAGCAGTTCTCCGGGACAGGGAAAAGATACGCAGTATTTT
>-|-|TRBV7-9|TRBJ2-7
CASSKGKEDEQYF
TGTGCCAGCAGCAAGGGGAAAGAGGACGAGCAGTACTTC
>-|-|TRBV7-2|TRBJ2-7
CASSRNRETYEQYF
TGTGCCAGCAGCCGGAATCGGGAAACCTACGAGCAGTACTTC
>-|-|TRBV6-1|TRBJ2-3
CASRTFAGNTDTQYF
TGTGCCAGCAGGACTTTCGCAGGGAACACAGATACGCAGTATTTT
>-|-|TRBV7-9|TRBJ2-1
CASSLGQRDEQFF
TGTGCCAGCAGCTTGGGGCAGCGCGATGAGCAGTTCTTC
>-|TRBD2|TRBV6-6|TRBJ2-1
CASRTLAGGSYNEQFF
TGTGCCAGCAGGACACTAGCGGGAGGATCCTACAATGAGCAGTTCTTC
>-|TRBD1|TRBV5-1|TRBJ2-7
CASSPGTGPDEQYF
TGCGCCAGCAGCCCCGGGACAGGGCCGGACGAGCAGTACTTC
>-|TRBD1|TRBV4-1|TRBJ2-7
CASSLTGTGGSEQYF
TGCGCCAGCAGCCTGACCGGGACAGGGGGGAGCGAGCAGTACTTC
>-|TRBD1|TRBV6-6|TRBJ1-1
CASSPGTANTEAFF
TGTGCCAGCAGTCCCGGGACAGCCAACACTGAAGCTTTCTTT
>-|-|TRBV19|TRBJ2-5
CASSRLALQETQYF
TGTGCCAGTAGCCGCCTAGCGTTACAAGAGACCCAGTACTTC
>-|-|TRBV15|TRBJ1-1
CATSRDQVSTEAFF
TGTGCCACCAGCAGAGATCAGGTGAGCACTGAAGCTTTCTTT
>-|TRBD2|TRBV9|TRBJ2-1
CASSVDLEVAGVEQFF
TGTGCCAGCAGCGTAGATTTGGAGGTGGCGGGAGTTGAGCAGTTCTTC
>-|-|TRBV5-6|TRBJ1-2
CASSTDSYGYTF
TGTGCCAGCAGCACGGACAGCTATGGCTACACCTTC
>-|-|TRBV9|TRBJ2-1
CASSPGGATYNEQFF
TGTGCCAGCAGCCCCGGCGGGGCAACCTACAATGAGCAGTTCTTC
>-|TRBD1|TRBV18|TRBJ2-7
CARSSGQGLLYEQYF
TGTGCCAGGAGTTCGGGACAGGGGTTGTTATACGAGCAGTACTTC
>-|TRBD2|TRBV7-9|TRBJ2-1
CASSLSSGGYNEQFF
TGTGCCAGCAGCTTAAGTAGCGGGGGGTACAATGAGCAGTTCTTC
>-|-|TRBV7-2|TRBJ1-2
CASSLTGIYGYTF
TGTGCCAGCAGCCTCACAGGGATCTATGGCTACACCTTC
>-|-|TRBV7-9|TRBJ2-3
CASSSSRTGTSSTDTQYF
TGTGCCAGCAGCTCATCTCGAACCGGGACTTCTAGCACAGATACGCAGTATTTT
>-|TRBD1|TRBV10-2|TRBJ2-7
CASSTGDYEQYF
TGCGCCAGCTCGACAGGGGACTACGAGCAGTACTTC